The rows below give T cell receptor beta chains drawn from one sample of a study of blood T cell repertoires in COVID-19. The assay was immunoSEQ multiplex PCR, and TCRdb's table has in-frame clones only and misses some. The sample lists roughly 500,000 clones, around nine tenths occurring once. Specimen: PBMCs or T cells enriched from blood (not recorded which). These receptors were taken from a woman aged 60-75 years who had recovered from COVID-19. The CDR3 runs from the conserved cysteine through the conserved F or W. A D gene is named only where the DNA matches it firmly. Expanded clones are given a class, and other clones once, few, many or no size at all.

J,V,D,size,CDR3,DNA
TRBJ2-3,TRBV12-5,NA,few,CASGLLIGSTDTQYF,TGTGCTAGTGGTTTGCTAATCGGGAGCACAGATACGCAGTATTTT
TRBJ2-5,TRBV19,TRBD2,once,CASLDMGGGQETQYF,TGTGCCAGTCTTGACATGGGGGGGGGTCAAGAGACCCAGTACTTC
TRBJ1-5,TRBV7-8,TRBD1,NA,CASSLRDRVISNQPQHF,TGTGCCAGCAGCTTAAGGGACAGGGTCATTAGCAATCAGCCCCAGCATTTT
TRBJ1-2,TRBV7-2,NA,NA,CASSRGGYGYTF,TGTGCCAGCAGCAGGGGGGGCTATGGCTACACCTTC
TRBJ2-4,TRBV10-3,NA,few,CAILLRDLGNIQYF,TGTGCCATCCTCCTCCGGGACTTGGGGAACATTCAGTACTTC
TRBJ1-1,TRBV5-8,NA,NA,CASSLYQGRTEAFF,TGTGCCAGCAGCTTGTATCAGGGTAGAACTGAAGCTTTCTTT
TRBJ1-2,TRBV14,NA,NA,CASSQLGLYGYTF,TGTGCCAGCAGCCAACTGGGACTTTATGGCTACACCTTC
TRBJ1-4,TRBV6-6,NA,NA,CASSYRQEELFF,TGTGCCAGCAGTTACCGGCAAGAGGAACTGTTTTTT
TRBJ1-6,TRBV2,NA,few,CATERDGNSPLHF,TGTGCCACGGAGCGGGACGGGAATTCACCCCTCCACTTT
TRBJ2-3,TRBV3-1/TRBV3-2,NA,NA,CASSPGQPGTQYF,TGTGCCAGCAGCCCCGGCCAGCCAGGTACGCAGTATTTT
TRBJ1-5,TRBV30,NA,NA,CAWSVGTSNQPQHF,TGTGCCTGGAGTGTAGGGACAAGTAATCAGCCCCAGCATTTT
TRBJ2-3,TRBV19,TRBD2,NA,CASSMIAGARVDTQYF,TGTGCCAGTAGTATGATAGCGGGGGCCCGGGTAGATACGCAGTATTTT
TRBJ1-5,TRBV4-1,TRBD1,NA,CASSQEGTGIGAFSNQPQHF,TGCGCCAGCAGCCAAGAGGGGACAGGGATAGGTGCCTTTAGCAATCAGCCCCAGCATTTT
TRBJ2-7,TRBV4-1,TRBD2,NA,CASSQGMRAGGYEQYF,TGCGCCAGCAGCCAAGGGATGCGAGCGGGGGGCTACGAGCAGTACTTC
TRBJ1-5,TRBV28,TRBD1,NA,CASRPDRANSNQPQHF,TGTGCCAGCAGACCGGACAGGGCCAATAGCAATCAGCCCCAGCATTTT
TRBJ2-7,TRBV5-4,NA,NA,CASSFGLAYEQYF,TGTGCCAGCAGCTTCGGGCTAGCTTACGAGCAGTACTTC
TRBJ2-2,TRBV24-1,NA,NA,CATSVGAGTGELFF,TGTGCCACCAGTGTGGGGGCAGGGACCGGGGAGCTGTTTTTT
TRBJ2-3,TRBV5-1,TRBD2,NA,CASSLAPSGPSSTDTQYF,TGCGCCAGCAGCTTGGCCCCTAGCGGGCCATCTAGCACAGATACGCAGTATTTT
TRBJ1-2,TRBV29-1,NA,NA,CSSRTDSNYGYTF,TGCAGCTCCCGGACAGACTCTAACTATGGCTACACCTTC
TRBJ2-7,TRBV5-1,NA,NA,CASSPPGVHEQYF,TGCGCCAGCAGCCCACCAGGGGTCCACGAGCAGTACTTC
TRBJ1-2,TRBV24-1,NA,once,CATSDPGPPGGYTF,TGTGCCACCAGTGACCCCGGGCCTCCGGGGGGCTACACCTTC
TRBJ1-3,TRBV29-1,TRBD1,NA,CSAAGGTGNTIYF,TGCAGCGCCGCAGGGGGCACTGGAAACACCATATATTTT
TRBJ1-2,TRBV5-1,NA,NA,CASSLVVQYGYTF,TGCGCCAGCAGCTTGGTAGTCCAATATGGCTACACCTTC
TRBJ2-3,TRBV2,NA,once,CASSDPADPSTDTQYF,TGTGCCAGCAGTGACCCAGCGGATCCGAGCACAGATACGCAGTATTTT
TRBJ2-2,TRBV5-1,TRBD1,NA,CASSLALQGAGVGELFF,TGCGCCAGCAGCTTGGCTTTACAGGGGGCCGGAGTCGGGGAGCTGTTTTTT
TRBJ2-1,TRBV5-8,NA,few,CASSFLGLDNLQFF,TGTGCCAGCAGCTTCCTTGGATTAGACAATCTGCAGTTCTTC
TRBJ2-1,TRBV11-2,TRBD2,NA,CASRAVAGGSYNEQFF,TGTGCCAGCAGGGCCGTAGCGGGGGGCTCCTACAATGAGCAGTTCTTC
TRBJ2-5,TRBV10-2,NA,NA,CASQRGAPIQETQYF,TGCGCCAGCCAACGGGGGGCACCTATCCAAGAGACCCAGTACTTC
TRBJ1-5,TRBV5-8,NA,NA,CASSLKAGTGNQPQHF,TGTGCCAGCAGCTTGAAGGCGGGAACAGGCAATCAGCCCCAGCATTTT
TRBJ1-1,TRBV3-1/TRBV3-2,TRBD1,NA,CASSRGTAEAFF,TGTGCCAGCAGCCGCGGGACAGCTGAAGCTTTCTTT
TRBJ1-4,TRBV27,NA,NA,CASRVTGGEKLFF,TGTGCCAGCCGCGTGACAGGAGGTGAAAAACTGTTTTTT
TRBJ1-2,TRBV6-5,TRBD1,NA,CASSYSGWTGFRGYTF,TGTGCCAGCAGTTACTCGGGCTGGACAGGGTTTAGGGGCTACACCTTC
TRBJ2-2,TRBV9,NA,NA,CASSVVGRNTGELFF,TGTGCCAGCAGCGTAGTAGGGAGGAACACCGGGGAGCTGTTTTTT
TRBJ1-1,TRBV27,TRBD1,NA,CASSFLYAGRGPVPTF,TGTGCCAGCAGTTTCTTATACGCGGGCAGGGGGCCTGTACCTACCTTT
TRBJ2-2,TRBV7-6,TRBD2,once,CASSWTRAGTGELFF,TGTGCCAGCAGCTGGACTAGGGCAGGCACCGGGGAGCTGTTTTTT
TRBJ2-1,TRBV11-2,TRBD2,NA,CASSLDLAGSSYNEQFF,TGTGCCAGCAGCTTAGATCTAGCGGGGAGCTCCTACAATGAGCAGTTCTTC
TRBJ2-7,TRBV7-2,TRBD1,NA,CASSLGWDRHYEQYF,TGTGCCAGCAGCTTAGGATGGGACAGACACTACGAGCAGTACTTC
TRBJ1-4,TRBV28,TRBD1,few,CASSRLGTGGVKLFF,TGTGCCAGCAGCCGCCTCGGGACAGGGGGGGTAAAACTGTTTTTT
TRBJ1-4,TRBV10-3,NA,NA,CAISGGGEKLFF,TGTGCCATCAGTGGGGGAGGGGAAAAACTGTTTTTT
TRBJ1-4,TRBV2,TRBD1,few,CASSLRQGNREKLFF,TGTGCCAGCAGTCTGAGACAGGGCAATCGGGAAAAACTGTTTTTT
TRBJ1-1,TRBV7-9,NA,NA,CASSSQGLNTEAFF,TGTGCCAGCAGCAGTCAGGGCCTGAACACTGAAGCTTTCTTT
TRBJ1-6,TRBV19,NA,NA,CASSTTGWSYNSPLHF,TGTGCCAGTAGCACTACAGGGTGGTCCTATAATTCACCCCTCCACTTT
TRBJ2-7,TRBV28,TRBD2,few,CASNTPGLAEAYEQYF,TGTGCCAGCAACACTCCGGGACTAGCGGAGGCCTACGAGCAGTACTTC
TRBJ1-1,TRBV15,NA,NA,CATSRGQLNTEAFF,TGTGCCACCAGCAGAGGCCAGTTGAACACTGAAGCTTTCTTT
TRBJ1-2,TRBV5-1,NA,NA,CASSPDKYGYTF,TGCGCCAGCAGCCCGGACAAGTATGGCTACACCTTC
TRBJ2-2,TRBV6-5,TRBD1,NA,CASSYGDRWTGELFF,TGTGCCAGCAGTTACGGGGACAGGTGGACCGGGGAGCTGTTTTTT
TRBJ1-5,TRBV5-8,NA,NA,CASSSGINQPQHF,TGTGCCAGCAGCTCTGGCATCAATCAGCCCCAGCATTTT
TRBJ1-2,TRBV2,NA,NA,CASKRDGDLGGYTF,TGTGCCAGCAAAAGGGACGGGGACTTGGGGGGCTACACCTTC
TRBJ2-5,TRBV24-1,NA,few,CATSRGRETQYF,TGTGCCACCAGCAGGGGGAGGGAGACCCAGTACTTC
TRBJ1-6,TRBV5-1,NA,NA,CASRVSSYNSPLHF,TGCGCCAGCAGGGTTAGCTCCTATAATTCACCCCTCCACTTT